The 21 T cell receptor beta chains reported below all come from one sample, sequenced in a study of shared clonotypes between healthy human individuals. Naive CD8 isolation took CD45RO-negative cells positively selected for CCR7 and excluded terminally differentiated effector memory CD45RA+ cells. Produced via immunoSEQ multiplex PCR; TCRdb's table is partial and in-frame only. The data show hundreds of thousands of clones, approximately 96% seen once. The sequenced sample was naive CD8+ T cells sorted from blood. The receptors were sampled from a woman aged 30 to 39 in good health.

The chain couples TRBV7-2 to TRBJ2-1; 13 bases are shared with TRBD2. V lost 5 bases to trimming and J lost 4 bases; unmatched junction nucleotides: 2. The CDR3 is made up of 15 amino acids. The germline CDR1 and CDR2 sequences are SGHTA and FQGNSA. In nucleotides, the CDR3 is TGTGCCAGCAGCCCACTAGCGGGAGGGTACAATGAGCAGTTCTTC. As protein: CASSPLAGGYNEQFF.

The chain links TRBV12-5 to TRBJ1-5; TRBD1 aligns across 9 bases. Germline V CDR1 and CDR2: LGHNT, FRNRAP. The CDR3 totals 22 residues. Trimming cost V 0 bases and J 6 bases; bases outside gene matches: 24. The CDR3 region is CASGLVRHNTYPYRGLGQPQHF. Written as DNA, the CDR3 is TGTGCTAGTGGTTTGGTACGGCATAACACATATCCCTACAGGGGGCTTGGTCAGCCCCAGCATTTT. The whole variable domain, filled in from reference TRBV12-5 and TRBJ1-5, reads DARVTQTPRHKVTEMGQEVTMRCQPILGHNTVFWYRQTMMQGLELLAYFRNRAPLDDSGMPKDRFSAEMPDATLATLKIQPSEPRDSAVYFCASGLVRHNTYPYRGLGQPQHFGDGTRLSIL.

As regards this clone: Other DNA sequences of this sample code for an identical CDR3. This CDR3 is CASSSGQTYEQYF. In DNA, the CDR3 is TGTGCCAGCAGCTCAGGACAGACCTACGAGCAGTACTTC. The V and J genes are TRBV7-9 and TRBJ2-7; D possibly corresponds to TRBD1 (6 bases). Germline V gene lookup returns CDR1 SEHNR and CDR2 FQNEAQ (reference sequence). The CDR3 loop spans 13 amino acids. Trimming pared 4 bases from V and 2 bases from J, leaving 9 bases between.

With regard to this clone: Within the sample, other DNA sequences also encode this same CDR3. The chain recombines TRBV19 with TRBJ2-2; D might be TRBD1 (5 bases). V shed 2 bases and J shed 6 bases, with 7 bases lying between them. Germline-derived CDR1 and CDR2 are LNHDA and SQIVND (reference sequence). The CDR3 is made up of 13 amino acids. The CDR3 coding sequence is TGTGCCAGTAGTATATGGGGCGCCGGGGAGCTGTTTTTT. Translation: CASSIWGAGELFF.

The rearrangement joins TRBV28 to TRBJ1-5, with D possibly matching TRBD1 (6 bases). Germline V gene data show CDR1 as MDHEN and CDR2 as SYDVKM. V lost 3 bases and J lost 3, with 9 bases in between. The CDR3 contains 14 residues. CDR3 protein: CASSFSGANQPQHF. CDR3 DNA sequence: TGTGCCAGCAGTTTTTCGGGGGCCAATCAGCCCCAGCATTTT.

The CDR3 region has the DNA TGTGCCAGCAGCTTAATGTCTCTGGGCGGGGAGCTGTTTTTT. Residues: CASSLMSLGGELFF. J is TRBJ2-2 and V is TRBV7-6; D is undetermined. This CDR3 contains 14 residues. Germline V CDR1 and CDR2: SGHVS, FNYEAQ. V dropped 2 bases and J dropped 7 bases, with 11 bases sitting between them.

The V gene is TRBV6-5, the J gene TRBJ2-1; no reliable D call. This CDR3 region has 15 residues. The germline V and J ends were trimmed by 2 bases and 8 bases, with 16 bases remaining between them. Germline V gene sequence: CDR1 MNHEY, CDR2 SVGAGI. CDR3 sequence reads: CASSYIIAVRDEQFF. In DNA, the CDR3 is TGTGCCAGCAGTTACATTATCGCGGTCCGGGATGAGCAGTTCTTC.

The chain employs TRBV19 and TRBJ2-1; D may be TRBD2 (6 bases). V lost 5 bases and J lost 1, with 12 bases in between. The CDR3 spans 15 residues. Germline lookup yields CDR1 LNHDA and CDR2 SQIVND (reference sequence). CDR3 DNA: TGTGCCAGTAGTCCACCGACTAGTTCCTACAATGAGCAGTTCTTC. This encodes CASSPPTSSYNEQFF.

On this clone itself: Other DNA sequences in this specimen translate into the identical CDR3. This chain connects TRBV27 to TRBJ2-7; 10 bases are shared with TRBD1. V trimming: 6 bases; J trimming: 4 bases; junction bases outside the gene matches: 6. Germline V gene lookup returns CDR1 MNHEY and CDR2 SMNVEV (reference sequence). CDR3 length: 14 amino acids. CDR3: CASSPGTGEYEQYF. The CDR3 nucleotides read TGTGCCAGCAGCCCCGGGACAGGGGAATACGAGCAGTACTTC.

The chain combines TRBV2 with TRBJ1-1; 7 positions agree with TRBD1. With 6 bases clipped from V and 5 bases from J, the junction kept 9 bases outside the gene matches. CDR1 is SNHLY and CDR2 is FYNNEI in the germline V gene. This CDR3 spans 14 amino acids. In nucleotides, the CDR3 is TGTGCCAGCAGCGACTGGACAGGACGGACTGAAGCTTTCTTT. It translates to CASSDWTGRTEAFF.

V gene TRBV27 combines with J gene TRBJ2-1; D is perhaps TRBD1 or TRBD2 (5 bases each). The length of the CDR3 is 15 residues. The V end was cut by 5 bases, the J end by 6 bases, with 17 bases between. Germline V gene sequence: CDR1 MNHEY, CDR2 SMNVEV (reference sequence). In nucleotides, the CDR3 is TGTGCCAGCAGTATCGGGACGGGACCATCCAATGAGCAGTTCTTC. It encodes CASSIGTGPSNEQFF.

The chain employs TRBV27 and TRBJ1-1; D ambiguous. Germline lookup yields CDR1 MNHEY and CDR2 SMNVEV (reference sequence). Trimming removed 3 bases at V and 5 bases at J, with 10 bases between. This CDR3 has 13 residues. The CDR3 DNA follows: TGTGCCAGCAGTTTGCAATGGGGTACTGAAGCTTTCTTT. It encodes CASSLQWGTEAFF.

This rearrangement joins TRBV15 to TRBJ2-7; 8 bases align to TRBD1. The CDR3 spans 15 residues. CDR1 and CDR2 from the germline V gene are LNHNV and YYDKDF (reference sequence). Germline trimming cut 1 base from V and 5 bases from J; bases unmatched to any gene: 7. This CDR3 reads CATSRVDRGFHEQYF. CDR3 nucleotides: TGTGCCACCAGCAGAGTCGACAGGGGCTTCCACGAGCAGTACTTC.

Worth noting for this clone: Other DNA sequences in the sample encode the same CDR3. V gene TRBV27 combines with J gene TRBJ2-7, with a possible D match to TRBD2 (6 bases). The CDR3 length is 14 residues. V lost 1 base and J lost 2, with 9 bases in between. Germline V gene lookup returns CDR1 MNHEY and CDR2 SMNVEV (reference sequence). In nucleotides, the CDR3 is TGTGCCAGCAGTTTATACGGGGGTCCCTACGAGCAGTACTTC. Its protein is CASSLYGGPYEQYF.

This clone was counted once. This chain connects TRBV19 to TRBJ1-5; D uncertain. V was cut by 6 bases and J by 7 bases, with 13 bases left in between. Germline values: CDR1 LNHDA, CDR2 SQIVND (reference sequence). The CDR3 consists of 13 residues. The CDR3 reads CASSDGWKQPQHF. CDR3 in DNA: TGTGCCAGTAGCGACGGTTGGAAACAGCCCCAGCATTTT.

This clone has a single count. The chain employs TRBV11-2 and TRBJ2-1; possibly TRBD1 for D (6 bases). This CDR3 region has 13 residues. CDR1 is SGHAT and CDR2 is FQNNGV in the germline V gene. V lost 1 base and J lost 6, with 7 bases in between. The CDR3 nucleotides are TGTGCCAGCAGCTTAGGCAGGGGCAATGAGCAGTTCTTC. It encodes CASSLGRGNEQFF.

In this sample, this clone turned up once. The chain links TRBV11-2 to TRBJ2-5, with 13 bases fitting TRBD2. The CDR3 extends over 14 amino acids. Germline V gives CDR1 SGHAT, CDR2 FQNNGV. Trimming took 6 bases from V and 5 from J; bases not matched to a gene: 3. For the CDR3, the DNA is TGTGCCAGCAGACTAGCGGGAGGGGCTGAGACCCAGTACTTC. Translating it yields CASRLAGGAETQYF.

The chain couples TRBV7-9 to TRBJ2-3, with 8 bases matching TRBD2. This CDR3 spans 19 amino acids. Germline values: CDR1 SEHNR, CDR2 FQNEAQ (reference sequence). V trimming: 1 base; J trimming: 4 bases; junction bases outside the gene matches: 16. The CDR3 region is CASSLVALTAGGSPDTQYF. As DNA, the CDR3 is TGTGCCAGCAGCTTAGTGGCCCTGACGGCGGGAGGAAGCCCAGATACGCAGTATTTT.

The chain is built from TRBV30 and TRBJ2-1; TRBD1 might be the D (5 bases). Per germline, CDR1 GTSNPN and CDR2 SVGIG (reference sequence). The length of the CDR3 is 14 residues. Trimming shortened V by 1 base and J by 2 bases, and 9 bases separated the two germline ends. The CDR3 loop is CAWSEGSAYNEQFF. In nucleotides, the CDR3 is TGTGCCTGGAGTGAGGGGTCGGCCTACAATGAGCAGTTCTTC.

The chain joins TRBV5-1 to TRBJ2-7; 8 positions match TRBD1. The germline V gene has CDR1 SGHRS and CDR2 YFSETQ. V shed 0 bases, J shed 7 bases, and the junction held 6 bases outside the gene matches. The CDR3 is 14 residues long. The CDR3 DNA reads TGCGCCAGCAGCTTGGGGCAGGGGGCGAGGGAGCAGTACTTC. This translates into CASSLGQGAREQYF. The full variable domain, rest sourced from reference TRBV5-1 and TRBJ2-7, is KAGVTQTPRYLIKTRGQQVTLSCSPISGHRSVSWYQQTPGQGLQFLFEYFSETQRNKGNFPGRFSGRQFSNSRSEMNVSTLELGDSALYLCASSLGQGAREQYFGPGTRLTVT.

J is TRBJ1-1 and V is TRBV29-1; tentatively, D is TRBD1 (5 bases). V lost 6 bases and J lost 0, with 11 bases in between. The CDR3 extends over 13 amino acids. Germline lookup yields CDR1 SQVTM and CDR2 ANQGSEA. The CDR3 loop is CSVPGTVNTEAFF. CDR3 nucleotides: TGCAGCGTCCCAGGGACGGTGAACACTGAAGCTTTCTTT.